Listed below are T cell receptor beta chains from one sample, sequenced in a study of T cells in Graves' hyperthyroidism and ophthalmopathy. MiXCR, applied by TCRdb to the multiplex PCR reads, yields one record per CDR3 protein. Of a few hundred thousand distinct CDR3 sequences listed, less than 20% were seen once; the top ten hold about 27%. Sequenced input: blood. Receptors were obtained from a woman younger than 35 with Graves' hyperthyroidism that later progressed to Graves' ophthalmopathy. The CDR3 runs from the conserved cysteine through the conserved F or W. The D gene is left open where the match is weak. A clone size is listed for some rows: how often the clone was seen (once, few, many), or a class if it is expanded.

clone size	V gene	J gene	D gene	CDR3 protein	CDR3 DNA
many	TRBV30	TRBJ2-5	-	CAWSRAGYQETQYF	TGTGCCTGGAGTAGAGCGGGCTACCAAGAGACCCAGTACTTC
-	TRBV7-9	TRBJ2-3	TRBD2	CASSFGGRASTDTQYF	TGTGCCAGCAGCTTCGGCGGGAGGGCTAGCACAGATACGCAGTATTTT
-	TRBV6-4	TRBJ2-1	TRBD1	CASSVWSGDRGRLDEQFF	TGTGCCAGCAGTGTCTGGTCCGGAGACAGGGGGAGGTTGGATGAGCAGTTCTTC
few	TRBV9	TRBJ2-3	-	CASSVVGRRTDTQYF	TGTGCCAGCAGCGTAGTGGGGAGGAGGACAGATACGCAGTATTTT
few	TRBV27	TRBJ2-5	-	CASSSLTGQETQYF	TGTGCCAGCAGTTCCCTGACAGGTCAAGAGACCCAGTACTTC
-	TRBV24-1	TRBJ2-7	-	CATSVTAGDEQYF	TGTGCCACCAGTGTGACCGCCGGGGACGAGCAGTACTTC
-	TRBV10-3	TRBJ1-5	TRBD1	CAIRQGEDQPQHF	TGTGCCATCAGACAGGGGGAAGATCAGCCCCAGCATTTT
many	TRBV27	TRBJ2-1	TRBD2	CASSGSGSSYNEQFF	TGTGCCAGCAGTGGTAGCGGGAGCTCCTACAATGAGCAGTTCTTC
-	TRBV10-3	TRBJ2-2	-	CAISESRQITGELFF	TGTGCCATCAGTGAGTCTAGGCAGATCACCGGGGAGCTGTTTTTT
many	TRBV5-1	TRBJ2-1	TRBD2	CASSAGGQRIEQFF	TGCGCCAGCAGTGCGGGAGGGCAGAGAATTGAGCAGTTCTTC
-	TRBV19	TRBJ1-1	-	CASSDGARRAFF	TGTGCCAGTAGTGACGGGGCCAGAAGAGCTTTCTTT
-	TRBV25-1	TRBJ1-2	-	CASTESGAGGYTF	TGTGCCAGCACCGAATCCGGAGCGGGTGGCTACACCTTC
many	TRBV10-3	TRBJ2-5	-	CAISAHGAQETQYF	TGTGCCATCAGTGCTCATGGAGCCCAAGAGACCCAGTACTTC
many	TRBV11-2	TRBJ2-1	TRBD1	CASSLAMGQGRGNEQFF	TGTGCCAGCAGCTTAGCCATGGGACAGGGGCGCGGCAATGAGCAGTTCTTC
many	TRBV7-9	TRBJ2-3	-	CASSFFSDTQYF	TGTGCCAGCAGCTTTTTCTCAGATACGCAGTATTTT
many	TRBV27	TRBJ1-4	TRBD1	CASSPRTGQDNEKLFF	TGTGCCAGCAGTCCTCGGACAGGACAGGATAATGAAAAACTGTTTTTT
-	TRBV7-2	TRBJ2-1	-	CASSLEGFEQFF	TGTGCCAGCAGCTTGGAGGGATTTGAGCAGTTCTTC
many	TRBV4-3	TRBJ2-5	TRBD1	CASSHGTGAGETQYF	TGCGCCAGCAGCCATGGGACAGGTGCGGGGGAGACCCAGTACTTC
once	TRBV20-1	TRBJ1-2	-	CSASGSGLGYTF	TGCAGTGCTAGTGGGTCAGGGCTTGGCTACACCTTC
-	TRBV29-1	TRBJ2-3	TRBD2	CSVDFTSEADTQYF	TGCAGCGTTGATTTCACTAGCGAGGCAGATACGCAGTATTTT
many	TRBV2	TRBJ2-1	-	CASSDLSSEPYNEQFF	TGTGCCAGCAGTGACCTTTCCAGCGAGCCTTACAATGAGCAGTTCTTC
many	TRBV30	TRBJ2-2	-	CAWSADPWAGRAAGELFF	TGTGCCTGGAGTGCCGATCCCTGGGCAGGGCGAGCGGCCGGGGAGCTGTTTTTT
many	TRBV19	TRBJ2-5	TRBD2	CASSSRTSGSGKTQYF	TGTGCCAGTAGCAGTCGGACTAGCGGGAGCGGAAAGACCCAGTACTTC
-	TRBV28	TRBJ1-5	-	CASSFVEGVFGNQPQHF	TGTGCCAGCAGTTTTGTGGAGGGGGTTTTTGGCAATCAGCCCCAGCATTTT
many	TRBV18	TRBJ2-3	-	CASSRLSQGGTDTQYF	TGTGCCAGCTCACGACTTTCGCAGGGAGGCACAGATACGCAGTATTTT
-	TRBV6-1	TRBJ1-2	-	CASSETPYGYTF	TGTGCCAGCAGTGAAACGCCCTATGGCTACACCTTC
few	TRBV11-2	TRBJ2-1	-	CASSRTGTSYNEQFF	TGTGCCAGCAGCCGAACCGGGACCAGCTACAATGAGCAGTTCTTC
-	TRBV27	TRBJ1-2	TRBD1	CASRLGTGGAGYGYTF	TGTGCCAGCAGACTCGGGACAGGGGGCGCGGGCTATGGCTACACCTTC
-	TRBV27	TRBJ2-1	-	CASSVGHEQFF	TGTGCCAGCAGTGTAGGACATGAGCAGTTCTTC
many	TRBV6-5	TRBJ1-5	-	CASSYSMRGRFNQPQHF	TGTGCCAGCAGTTACTCGATGAGGGGCAGGTTCAATCAGCCCCAGCATTTT
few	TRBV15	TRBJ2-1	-	CGRLASSYNEQFF	TGTGGGAGGCTCGCGAGCTCCTACAATGAGCAGTTCTTC
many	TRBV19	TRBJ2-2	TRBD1	CASSIRTGPANTGELFF	TGTGCCAGTAGTATTCGGACAGGCCCCGCGAACACCGGGGAGCTGTTTTTT
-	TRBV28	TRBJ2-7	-	CASSFGTRTYEQYF	TGTGCCAGCAGTTTTGGGACGAGGACCTACGAGCAGTACTTC
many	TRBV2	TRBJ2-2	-	CASSAEAGYNTGELFF	TGTGCCAGCAGTGCGGAGGCGGGGTACAACACCGGGGAGCTGTTTTTT
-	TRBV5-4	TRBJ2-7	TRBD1	CASSLGDTGAYNEQYF	TGTGCCAGCAGCTTGGGAGATACAGGGGCCTACAATGAGCAGTACTTC
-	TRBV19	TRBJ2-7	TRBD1	CASTSRDRRGEQYF	TGTGCCAGTACCTCCCGGGACAGGAGGGGCGAGCAGTACTTC